This section outlines one T cell receptor beta chain sequence together with its context. The antigen remains unidentified. Germline loops: CDR1 MDHEN, CDR2 SYDVKM. With 5 bases clipped from V and 8 bases from J, the junction kept 8 bases outside the gene matches. The CDR3 covers 16 residues. This record comes from a study of shared clonotypes between healthy human individuals. General study points: What naive subsets generally showed was a larger estimated richness than memory subsets showed. Having only a few donors restricted how much genetic and exposure-history diversity was captured. Sorted-subset samples were not fully sequenced, rarefaction indicated.

CD45RO-negative CD8 cells positively selected for CCR7 made up the naive population, which excluded terminally differentiated effector memory CD45RA+ cells. The method was immunoSEQ multiplex PCR; TCRdb's version includes in-frame clones alone and lacks a portion of them. The profile covers about 2.1 million clones, with just under 95% appearing a single time and about 1.6% taken by the ten largest. This sequence was found in a young man in good health. Some clones in this sample may be carry-over from other donors' samples. The sample was naive CD8+ T cells from PBMCs. The chain recombines TRBV28 with TRBJ2-1; TRBD2 aligns across 14 bases. The CDR3 nucleotides read TGTGCCAGCAGTCCGGGGACTAGCGGGAGTGGGGATGAGCAGTTCTTC. Its translation: CASSPGTSGSGDEQFF.